This TCR beta chain emerged from a study of T-cell memory formation after mild COVID-19. Study summary: The TCR clusters were mostly specific to one donor. Study-wide findings and caveats: Memory sampled before infection contained some responding clones, suggesting cross-reactive memory joined. Largely, contracting CD4+ clones fell within CM and EM, and contracting CD8+ clones within EMRA.

The germline V and J ends were trimmed by 1 base and 4 bases, with 11 bases remaining between them. Looked up from germline, CDR1 is SGHVS and CDR2 is FQNEAQ. The CDR3 spans 15 residues. After 5'RACE with constant-segment primers, TCR alpha and TCR beta cDNA libraries carrying sample barcodes and UMIs were obtained. MiXCR, applied by TCRdb to the 5' RACE reads, yields one record per CDR3 protein. The sample holds a few hundred thousand distinct CDR3 sequences, over 7% seen once. This clonotype was detected a few times. Its specificity is not known. The TCR sequence derives from a man aged 18 to 29 who had mild COVID-19 (a few samples of this study predate the infection). Cell type and time point are not known. The J gene is TRBJ1-5, the V gene TRBV7-8; no clear D. Sequencing input: PBMCs or a T cell subset sorted from them (not recorded which). CDR3 sequence: CASSLDLILNQPQHF. Here the CDR3 DNA reads TGTGCCAGCAGCTTAGACTTGATCCTGAATCAGCCCCAGCATTTT.